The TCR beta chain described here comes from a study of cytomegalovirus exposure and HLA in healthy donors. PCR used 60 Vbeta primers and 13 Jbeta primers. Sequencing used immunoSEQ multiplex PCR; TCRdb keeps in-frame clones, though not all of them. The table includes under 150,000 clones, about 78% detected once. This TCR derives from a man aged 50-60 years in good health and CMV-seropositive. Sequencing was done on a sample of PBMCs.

The CDR3 nucleotides read TGTGCCAGCAGCAAGATGGCAGGGATTTCCCTTTACAATGAGCAGTTCTTC. Translation: CASSKMAGISLYNEQFF. The rearrangement uses TRBV5-5 and TRBJ2-1; TRBD1 is a possible D gene (5 bases). The germline V gene has CDR1 SGHKS and CDR2 YYEKEE (reference sequence). V was pared by 4 bases and J by 4 bases, with 21 bases between. The CDR3 totals 17 residues.